This T cell receptor beta chain was identified during a study of T-cell reconstitution after alpha-beta-depleted transplantation in children. On this clonotype itself: Its antigen is not known.

Researchers prepared the TCRbeta library using unique molecular identifiers, the study reports. A single record per CDR3 protein comes from TCRdb applying MiXCR to the PCR reads. This sample yields approximately 980,000 distinct CDR3 sequences, of which roughly 29% are seen a single time; roughly 31% belongs to the top ten. CDR3 length: 17 residues. Germline CDR1 reads SGHVS; CDR2 reads FQNEAQ. V was clipped by 1 base and J by 3 bases, with 17 bases between them. Overall study findings and caveats: Reports say that about two months after transplant, the alpha-beta T cells came out of several hundred graft clones that had expanded.

The sample was PBMCs, mostly from graft donor cells, taken 360 days after TCRalphabeta/CD19-depleted stem cell transplant. The source is a boy in the first two years of life who had a stem cell transplant for SCID, so the T cells may come from the graft donor. The chain couples TRBV7-8 to TRBJ2-3, with a tentative D call TRBD1 (7 bases). The CDR3 sequence: CASSLEPGGLWTDTQYF. In DNA, the CDR3 is TGTGCCAGCAGCTTAGAACCAGGGGGGTTGTGGACAGATACGCAGTATTTT.